Listed below are T cell receptor beta chains from one sample, sequenced in a study of blood T cell repertoires in COVID-19. Clones were read by immunoSEQ multiplex PCR, and TCRdb kept only the in-frame ones, dropping some. Of about 120,000 clones listed, 70% to 85% are singletons. Sequenced sample: peripheral blood. These receptors were taken from a man in his fifties with acute or convalescent COVID-19. The CDR3 runs from the conserved cysteine through the conserved F or W. D genes are given only for firm matches. Not every row has a clone size; where given, it reads once, few, many or a size class.

TRBV5-1	TRBJ2-7	TRBD2	NA	CASRQTSGRLSYEQYF	TGCGCCAGCAGACAGACTAGCGGGAGGCTCTCCTACGAGCAGTACTTC
TRBV19	TRBJ2-2	TRBD1	NA	CASSIETGGNTGELFF	TGTGCCAGTAGTATAGAGACAGGGGGTAACACCGGGGAGCTGTTTTTT
TRBV6-5	TRBJ1-6	NA	NA	CASSYGVGLYNSPLHF	TGTGCCAGCAGTTACGGGGTGGGACTCTATAATTCACCCCTCCACTTT
TRBV6-5	TRBJ1-3	TRBD1	once	CASSLTGLSGNTIYF	TGTGCCAGCAGCCTGACAGGGCTCTCTGGAAACACCATATATTTT
TRBV5-1	TRBJ1-2	TRBD1	once	CASSLFAGGTNFMNYGYTF	TGCGCCAGCAGCTTGTTTGCAGGGGGCACGAACTTTATGAACTATGGCTACACCTTC
TRBV6-5	TRBJ2-2	NA	NA	CASSWERNTGELFF	TGTGCCAGCAGTTGGGAGAGGAACACCGGGGAGCTGTTTTTT
TRBV24-1	TRBJ2-5	NA	once	CATSDARRRPETQYF	TGTGCCACCAGTGATGCGAGGCGGAGGCCAGAGACCCAGTACTTC
TRBV7-2	TRBJ2-7	TRBD2	few	CASASETPGGQGEQYF	TGTGCCAGCGCTTCCGAAACCCCGGGGGGGCAGGGCGAGCAGTACTTC
TRBV6-2/TRBV6-3	TRBJ2-1	TRBD1	NA	CASSPQTGGHNEQFF	TGTGCCAGCAGTCCCCAAACAGGGGGACACAATGAGCAGTTCTTC
TRBV5-8	TRBJ2-7	TRBD1	NA	CASSLEGAAYEQYF	TGTGCCAGCAGCTTGGAGGGGGCGGCCTACGAGCAGTACTTC
TRBV30	TRBJ2-7	TRBD2	NA	CAWSFSGDYEQYF	TGTGCCTGGAGCTTTAGCGGGGACTACGAGCAGTACTTC
TRBV6-6	TRBJ1-5	NA	NA	CASSKTHSNQPQHF	TGTGCCAGCAGCAAGACTCATTCCAATCAGCCCCAGCATTTT
TRBV28	TRBJ1-5	TRBD1	NA	CASSPSQGQGNQPQHF	TGTGCCAGCAGTCCCTCACAGGGGCAGGGCAATCAGCCCCAGCATTTT
TRBV18	TRBJ2-2	NA	NA	CASSPRTPPEGAGELFF	TGTGCCAGCTCACCTCGGACACCTCCAGAAGGCGCCGGGGAGCTGTTTTTT
TRBV6-5	TRBJ2-1	NA	NA	CASSSLRQASYNEQFF	TGTGCCAGCAGTTCCCTCCGGCAGGCCTCATACAATGAGCAGTTCTTC
TRBV28	TRBJ2-1	NA	NA	CASSYSYAYNEQFF	TGTGCCAGCAGTTATAGCTATGCCTACAATGAGCAGTTCTTC
TRBV11-2	TRBJ1-2	NA	NA	CASSPRAGALTGYTF	TGTGCCAGCAGCCCCCGGGCAGGGGCCCTTACGGGCTACACCTTC
TRBV19	TRBJ1-1	TRBD1	NA	CASTPSGTGALNTEAFF	TGTGCCAGTACCCCCTCCGGGACAGGGGCCTTGAACACTGAAGCTTTCTTT
TRBV7-8	TRBJ2-7	TRBD1	NA	CASSLVTGGSEEQYF	TGTGCCAGCAGCTTAGTAACAGGGGGGAGTGAGGAGCAGTACTTC
TRBV29-1	TRBJ1-4	NA	NA	CSGKAGGNEKLFF	TGCAGCGGAAAGGCCGGGGGGAATGAAAAACTGTTTTTT
TRBV15	TRBJ2-3	TRBD2	NA	CATSREGASGVDTQYF	TGTGCCACCAGCCGAGAAGGGGCTAGCGGGGTTGATACGCAGTATTTT
TRBV25-1	TRBJ1-2	TRBD1	NA	CASSGTGGGYTF	TGTGCCAGCTCCGGGACAGGGGGAGGCTACACCTTC
TRBV19	TRBJ1-2	NA	NA	CASSPWASNYGYTF	TGTGCCAGTAGTCCGTGGGCATCTAACTATGGCTACACCTTC
TRBV7-9	TRBJ1-2	TRBD1	NA	CASSWDRGGGYTF	TGTGCCAGCAGCTGGGACAGGGGCGGCGGCTACACCTTC
TRBV27	TRBJ1-1	TRBD1	NA	CASTRQGVKTEAFF	TGTGCCAGCACCAGACAGGGAGTAAAGACTGAAGCTTTCTTT
TRBV5-1	TRBJ2-3	TRBD2	NA	CASSLTSGSTDTQYF	TGCGCCAGCAGCTTGACTAGCGGGAGCACAGATACGCAGTATTTT
TRBV9	TRBJ1-6	NA	NA	CASTKQATQGSPLHF	TGTGCCAGCACCAAGCAGGCGACTCAGGGTTCACCCCTCCACTTT
TRBV6-6	TRBJ1-1	TRBD1	NA	CASSWTGKTEAFF	TGTGCCAGCTCCTGGACAGGGAAGACTGAAGCTTTCTTT
TRBV6-5	TRBJ2-7	TRBD2	NA	CASSYSASGRAWQYF	TGTGCCAGCAGTTATTCAGCTAGCGGGAGGGCCTGGCAGTACTTC